Following are 29 T cell receptor beta chains from one sample sequenced in a study of regulatory T cells in long-lasting Graves disease (dated by TCRdb to the early 2020s). Library preparation employed multiplex PCR. Sequencing was carried out with an Illumina HiSeq 4000. To build TCR beta libraries, CDR3 regions were amplified by Arm-PCR using iRepertoire HTBI primers. TCRdb took the public reads, trimmed them with fastp at Q25, ran MiXCR for clone calling and kept in-frame beta chains. All rows with the same CDR3 protein become a single entry with the most common DNA and genes. This sample lists a few hundred thousand distinct CDR3 sequences; approximately 15% were detected once. The ten largest clones represent 30% of the sample. The sample's time point, from its label and the paper: newly diagnosed GD, antithyroid drugs for less than 3 months. For both TCR sequencing and RNA sequencing, RNA was extracted from PBMCs using TRIzol.

The sample was also reused in another study, on T cells in Graves' hyperthyroidism and ophthalmopathy.

Sequenced here: peripheral blood mononuclear cells (PBMCs), sampled at new diagnosis, from a patient treated with antithyroid drugs. Receptor source: a man between 40 and 49 years old with Graves disease. Donor details come from another sample of the same person, matched by shared clones.

This clonotype appeared many times. V gene TRBV27 combines with J gene TRBJ2-7; perhaps TRBD1 as D (6 bases). Trimming cost V 6 bases and J 9 bases, with 12 bases left between them. Per germline, CDR1 MNHEY and CDR2 SMNVEV (reference sequence). This CDR3 comprises 11 residues. In nucleotides, the CDR3 is TGTGCCAGCAGGAGGGGGACCCGGCAGTACTTC. Translation: CASRRGTRQYF.

The chain employs TRBV10-3 and TRBJ2-7; perhaps D is TRBD1 or TRBD2 (6 bases each). Germline CDR1 and CDR2: ENHRY and SYGVKD. V lost 3 bases and J lost 7, with 13 bases in between. The CDR3 spans 13 residues. The CDR3 loop is CAISELQGGEQYF. The CDR3 DNA follows: TGTGCCATCAGTGAACTACAGGGAGGTGAGCAGTACTTC.

In this sample, this clonotype turned up many times. The chain combines TRBV27 with TRBJ1-1; tentatively, D is TRBD1 (5 bases). Germline CDR1 MNHEY, CDR2 SMNVEV (reference sequence). The ends were cut back, 0 bases at V and 1 base at J, with 12 bases in the middle. The CDR3 has 16 residues. In DNA form, the CDR3 reads TGTGCCAGCAGTTTATCGAAGGGGCTTGGGAACACTGAAGCTTTCTTT. Protein sequence: CASSLSKGLGNTEAFF.

Many counts were recorded for this clonotype. The chain is built from TRBV5-1 and TRBJ2-1; a weak D match, TRBD2 (5 bases). Trimming removed 2 bases at V and 3 bases at J, with 12 bases between. CDR3 length: 15 amino acids. Germline CDR1 and CDR2: SGHRS and YFSETQ. DNA of the CDR3: TGCGCCAGCAGCTTCAACAACGGGAACTACAATGAGCAGTTCTTC. This codes for CASSFNNGNYNEQFF.

This clonotype came up many times. The chain has TRBV20-1 and TRBJ2-1; weak D call: TRBD1 (5 bases). The V gene's germline CDR1 is DFQATT and CDR2 SNEGSKA (reference sequence). The CDR3 runs to 14 residues. V lost 0 bases and J 5 bases, leaving 11 bases between the germline ends. The CDR3 region is CSARDRRGNNEQFF. The CDR3 region has the DNA TGCAGTGCTAGAGATCGTAGGGGAAACAATGAGCAGTTCTTC.

The genes are TRBV6-5 and TRBJ2-4; tentatively, D is TRBD1 or TRBD2 (5 bases each). Germline-derived CDR1 and CDR2 are MNHEY and SVGAGI. V gave up 2 bases and J gave up 9 bases, with 20 bases separating them. The CDR3 is made up of 16 amino acids. The CDR3 sequence is CASSYEKLAGAAIQYF. CDR3 in DNA: TGTGCCAGCAGTTACGAGAAACTGGCCGGGGCAGCCATTCAGTACTTC.

The chain has TRBV24-1 and TRBJ1-3; D not certain. Trimming pared 6 bases from V and 0 bases from J, leaving 17 bases between. This CDR3 comprises 17 residues. The germline gives CDR1 KGHDR, CDR2 SFDVKD. The CDR3 is CATSRVLEGISGNTIYF. The CDR3 nucleotides read TGTGCCACCAGTCGGGTCCTAGAGGGAATCTCTGGAAACACCATATATTTT.

In its sample, this clonotype was seen many times. This sequence joins TRBV7-9 and TRBJ2-7, with D possibly called TRBD1 or TRBD2 (5 bases each). This CDR3 is 15 amino acids long. V lost 2 bases and J 2 bases, leaving 13 bases between the germline ends. Germline V gene sequence: CDR1 SEHNR, CDR2 FQNEAQ (reference sequence). The CDR3 coding sequence is TGTGCCAGCAGCTTACGATCGGGGCCCCCCTACGAGCAGTACTTC. Translating it yields CASSLRSGPPYEQYF.

This clonotype showed up many times. The rearrangement joins TRBV24-1 to TRBJ1-2, with 12 bases fitting TRBD1. The CDR3 sequence is 18 residues long. Trimming took 3 bases from V and 0 from J; bases not matched to a gene: 7. Germline-derived CDR1 and CDR2 are KGHDR and SFDVKD. In DNA, the CDR3 is TGTGCCACCAGTGATACGGGGACAGGGGGCGCTTCTAACTATGGCTACACCTTC. Translation: CATSDTGTGGASNYGYTF.

This chain uses TRBV4-2 with TRBJ2-5; D tentatively fits TRBD1 or TRBD2 (5 bases each). The CDR3 runs to 14 residues. The germline V gene encodes CDR1 LGHNA and CDR2 YNFKEQ. V was pared by 5 bases and J by 2 bases, with 12 bases between. CDR3 in amino acids: CASSVIGTQETQYF. The CDR3, as DNA: TGTGCCAGCAGCGTTATAGGGACGCAAGAGACCCAGTACTTC.

V gene TRBV9 combines with J gene TRBJ2-1; D is undetermined. Germline V gives CDR1 SGDLS, CDR2 YYNGEE. Trimming left V 4 bases short and J 7 bases short, with 15 bases between. CDR3 length: 14 amino acids. The CDR3 region has the DNA TGTGCCAGCAGCCCCCCCCCCCACAGAAATGAGCAGTTCTTC. Its translation is CASSPPPHRNEQFF.

This clonotype came up many times. This CDR3 reads CASSLADGGRNEQFF. CDR3 sequence (DNA): TGTGCCAGCAGCTTAGCGGACGGGGGGCGGAATGAGCAGTTCTTC. V gene TRBV7-8 combines with J gene TRBJ2-1; TRBD2 is a possible D gene (7 bases). CDR3 size: 15 residues. Germline V gene lookup returns CDR1 SGHVS and CDR2 FQNEAQ. Between the trimmed V and J ends, which lost 0 bases and 7 bases, there was a span of 13 bases. The entire variable domain, with the rest obtained from reference TRBV7-8 and TRBJ2-1, is as follows: GAGVSQSPRYKVAKRGQDVALRCDPISGHVSLFWYQQALGQGPEFLTYFQNEAQLDKSGLPSDRFFAERPEGSVSTLKIQRTQQEDSAVYLCASSLADGGRNEQFFGPGTRLTVL.

This clonotype has at least ten counts. The V gene is TRBV24-1, the J gene TRBJ1-1, with TRBD1 identical over 11 bases. This CDR3 is built from 14 residues. Trimming took 2 bases from V and 12 from J; bases not matched to a gene: 7. CDR1 and CDR2 (germline): KGHDR, SFDVKD. As DNA, the CDR3 is TGTGCCACCAGTGATTCCGGGACAGGGGGTTCGTCTTTCTTT. Amino acid sequence: CATSDSGTGGSSFF.

This clonotype was detected many times. The chain has TRBV29-1 and TRBJ2-7, with a possible D match to TRBD1 (5 bases). The CDR3 covers 14 residues. Germline values: CDR1 SQVTM, CDR2 ANQGSEA. Trimming pared 2 bases from V and 0 bases from J, leaving 11 bases between. CDR3 DNA sequence: TGCAGCGTTGAACGGCAGGGAAACTCCTACGAGCAGTACTTC. Protein product: CSVERQGNSYEQYF.

This clonotype was recorded a few times. The chain has TRBV10-3 and TRBJ2-3, with 7 bases matching TRBD1. Trimming at V came to 2 bases and at J to 0 bases, leaving 8 bases not matched to a gene. Germline assignment: CDR1 ENHRY and CDR2 SYGVKD. This CDR3 has 17 residues. CDR3 amino acids: CAISETIWTGSTDTQYF. CDR3 DNA: TGTGCCATCAGTGAGACAATTTGGACAGGTAGCACAGATACGCAGTATTTT.

This clonotype was detected ten times or more. This chain joins TRBV19 and TRBJ2-1, with TRBD1 matching 9 bases. V was pared by 1 base and J by 0 bases, with 7 bases of the junction left unmatched. This CDR3 region has 18 residues. Germline values: CDR1 LNHDA, CDR2 SQIVND (reference sequence). The DNA of the CDR3 is TGTGCCAGTAGTATAGGAGGGGACAGGGCCTTCTCCTACAATGAGCAGTTCTTC. Translation: CASSIGGDRAFSYNEQFF.

The chain uses TRBV5-1 and TRBJ1-3; D is unresolved. There are 16 residues in the CDR3. CDR1 is SGHRS and CDR2 is YFSETQ in the germline V gene. V was shortened by 0 bases and J by 0 bases, with 10 bases between the two germline ends. CDR3 nucleotide sequence: TGCGCCAGCAGCTTGGAAGTCCCCAGCTCTGGAAACACCATATATTTT. Translation gives CASSLEVPSSGNTIYF.

This clonotype was recorded at least ten times. The chain is built from TRBV2 and TRBJ1-5, with 10 bases lining up with TRBD1. The trim removed 6 bases at V and 4 bases at J, leaving 3 bases unmatched. The CDR3 loop spans 14 amino acids. Germline V lookup: CDR1 SNHLY, CDR2 FYNNEI. The CDR3 reads CASSKDRGNQPQHF. The DNA for the CDR3 is TGTGCCAGCAGCAAGGACAGGGGGAATCAGCCCCAGCATTTT.

The rearrangement uses TRBV12-3 or TRBV12-4 and TRBJ1-2, with D possibly being TRBD1 (6 bases). V was shortened by 5 bases and J by 5 bases, with 9 bases between the two germline ends. This CDR3 contains 12 residues. CDR3 sequence (DNA): TGTGCCAGCAGTACAACAGGGTATGGCTACACCTTC. The encoded protein is CASSTTGYGYTF.

As for this clonotype: A clone one base away is much larger, so this may be a read error. The chain joins TRBV6-1 to TRBJ2-4, with D maybe TRBD1 (5 bases). The end of the DNA fits TRBJ2-1 better, so the J call may be wrong. The CDR3 has 16 amino acids. CDR1 is MNHNS, CDR2 SASEGT, per germline. CDR3 DNA: TGTGCCAGCAGTCCAACCAGGGTATTAGCCAAAAACATTCAGTTCTTC. Encoded protein: CASSPTRVLAKNIQFF.

This clonotype was seen repeatedly, ten times or more. V usage is TRBV28 and J usage is TRBJ2-1; perhaps TRBD1 as D (5 bases). This CDR3 is 14 amino acids long. Trimming shortened V by 3 bases and J by 6 bases, and 12 bases separated the two germline ends. The germline CDR1 and CDR2 sequences are MDHEN and SYDVKM. The CDR3 protein is CASSFMGRGNEQFF. In nucleotides, the CDR3 is TGTGCCAGCAGTTTTATGGGGCGAGGCAATGAGCAGTTCTTC.

This clonotype occurred many times. The gene calls are TRBV7-9 and TRBJ2-5, with D perhaps matching TRBD1 or TRBD2 (5 bases each). V lost 5 bases to trimming and J lost 2 bases, with 15 bases between them. CDR1 is SEHNR and CDR2 is FQNEAQ in the germline V gene (reference sequence). The CDR3 consists of 15 residues. CDR3 DNA sequence: TGTGCCAGCAGCAGGACCCCGGGACGACAAGAGACCCAGTACTTC. This codes for CASSRTPGRQETQYF.

This clonotype was seen repeatedly, ten times or more. J is TRBJ2-7 and V is TRBV28; 10 bases map to TRBD1. The CDR3 runs to 15 residues. Germline assignment: CDR1 MDHEN and CDR2 SYDVKM. V gave up 6 bases and J gave up 2 bases; unmatched junction bases: 7. CDR3 DNA: TGTGCCAGCAGCTCACCCGGGACAGGGGCCTACGAGCAGTACTTC. This codes for CASSSPGTGAYEQYF.

This clonotype was seen many times. The J gene is TRBJ1-6, the V gene TRBV3-1; possibly TRBD1 for D (5 bases). The V end was cut by 3 bases, the J end by 7 bases, with 7 bases between. The CDR3 consists of 13 residues. CDR1 is LGHDT, CDR2 YNNKEL, per germline (reference sequence). CDR3 loop: CASSQGRNSPLHF. CDR3 sequence (DNA): TGTGCCAGCAGCCAGGGGCGGAATTCACCCCTCCACTTT.

This clonotype came up many times. V gene TRBV7-3 combines with J gene TRBJ1-1; 8 bases map to TRBD1. Germline loops: CDR1 SGHTA, CDR2 FQGTGA. The CDR3 runs 14 residues. With V trimmed by 5 bases and J by 5 bases, 7 bases remained unmatched. The CDR3 bases are TGTGCCAGCAGCCCGACAGGGGTAGTAACTGAAGCTTTCTTT. Amino acids: CASSPTGVVTEAFF. Looking up the rest from reference TRBV7-3 and TRBJ1-1 gives the full variable domain: GAGVSQTPSNKVTEKGKYVELRCDPISGHTALYWYRQSLGQGPEFLIYFQGTGAADDSGLPNDRFFAVRPEGSVSTLKIQRTERGDSAVYLCASSPTGVVTEAFFGQGTRLTVV.

In this sample, this clonotype turned up many times. The chain is built from TRBV10-2 and TRBJ1-2; 7 bases align to TRBD1. V lost 7 bases, J lost 2 bases, and 4 bases stayed unmatched. This CDR3 has 13 residues. CDR1 and CDR2 (germline): WSHSY, SAAADI. The CDR3 sequence: CASTGTVNYGYTF. The CDR3 nucleotides read TGCGCCAGCACCGGGACAGTAAACTATGGCTACACCTTC.

This clonotype has just a few counts. One end of the junction fails to match germline, which may point to a read error. This chain links TRBV18 with TRBJ1-5; maybe TRBD1 (6 bases). Germline V lookup: CDR1 KGHSH, CDR2 LQKENI. The CDR3 is 14 residues long. The CDR3 DNA follows: TGTGCCAGCTCAGTCGCGGACAGCAATCAGCCCCGGCATTTT. Translating it yields CASSVADSNQPRHF.

In its sample, this clonotype was seen a few times. A clone one base away is much larger, so this may be a read error. The rearrangement uses TRBV30 and TRBJ2-1; no clear D gene. Germline lookup yields CDR1 GTSNPN and CDR2 SVGIG (reference sequence). V was clipped by 1 base and J by 3 bases, with 1 base between them. The CDR3 runs to 11 residues. CDR3 residues: CAWSGYNEQFF. For the CDR3, the DNA is TGTGCCTGGAGTGGCTACAATGAGCAGTTCTTC.

This clonotype has a count of ten or more. J is TRBJ1-2 and V is TRBV5-1, with 7 bases matching TRBD1. Germline lookup yields CDR1 SGHRS and CDR2 YFSETQ. V was pared by 5 bases and J by 2 bases, with 3 bases of the junction left unmatched. The CDR3 spans 13 residues. The chain's CDR3 is CASSTGANYGYTF. In DNA, the CDR3 is TGCGCCAGCAGTACAGGGGCGAACTATGGCTACACCTTC.